A selection of T cell receptor beta chains follows, all from one sample in a study of cytomegalovirus exposure and HLA in healthy donors. TCRdb's table, derived via immunoSEQ multiplex PCR, lists solely in-frame clones and lacks some. The top ten hold around 4.7% of the sample, which has about 60,000 clones, about 82% seen once. The sequencing sample was made of PBMCs. All receptors come from a woman between 25 and 40 years old in good health and CMV-seronegative. Both conserved end residues are part of each CDR3. A D gene is named only where the DNA matches it firmly. Clone size is shown for a subset of rows, as once, few, many or a class of expanded clone.

abundance	d_gene	j_gene	v_gene	CDR3nt	CDR3aa
.	.	TRBJ1-1	TRBV5-1	TGCGCCAGCAGCTCACAGGGCAACACTGAAGCTTTCTTT	CASSSQGNTEAFF
.	.	TRBJ2-1	TRBV9	TGTGCCAGCAGCGTAGCCGCGGGGAATGAGCAGTTCTTC	CASSVAAGNEQFF
.	.	TRBJ2-7	TRBV9	TGTGCCAGCAGCGTAGTTCCTAACTACGAGCAGTACTTC	CASSVVPNYEQYF
.	.	TRBJ2-7	TRBV7-8	TGTGCCAGCAGCCCTCCCGACAGATCCTACGAGCAGTACTTC	CASSPPDRSYEQYF
.	TRBD2	TRBJ2-5	TRBV30	TGTGCCTGGAGTCAAAGCGGGGGGGCGAAGACCCAGTACTTC	CAWSQSGGAKTQYF
.	TRBD1	TRBJ1-2	TRBV7-9	TGTGCCAGCAGCTCAATTGAGGGGGCGTTCTATGGCTACACCTTC	CASSSIEGAFYGYTF
.	.	TRBJ2-1	TRBV10-3	TGTGCCATCAGTGAGTCTTTTCCCAGGGAAGCCCCCGGGGGGTTCTTC	CAISESFPREAPGGFF
.	TRBD1	TRBJ1-3	TRBV25-1	TGTGCCAGCAGTGACCACAGGGGACCTGGAAACACCATATATTTT	CASSDHRGPGNTIYF
.	.	TRBJ2-7	TRBV6-1	TGTGCCAGCAGTGAACCTTGGACAGATTCCTACGAGCAGTACTTC	CASSEPWTDSYEQYF
.	TRBD1	TRBJ1-5	TRBV28	TGTGCCAGCAGTTATCATACCGGGACAGCTAGCAATCAGCCCCAGCATTTT	CASSYHTGTASNQPQHF
.	.	TRBJ1-1	TRBV6-5	TGTGCCAGCTTATCGGACATGAACACTGAAGCTTTCTTT	CASLSDMNTEAFF
once	.	TRBJ2-7	TRBV30	TGTGCCTGGAGACTAGCTCACGAGCAGTACTTC	CAWRLAHEQYF
.	.	TRBJ2-7	TRBV5-1	TGCGCCAGCAGCTACCAGGGAAGCTCCTACGAGCAGTACTTC	CASSYQGSSYEQYF
.	.	TRBJ2-7	TRBV29-1	TGCAGCGTGGCGGGACCCCAGGGTGGCTACGAGCAGTACTTC	CSVAGPQGGYEQYF
.	TRBD1	TRBJ1-1	TRBV6-5	TGTGCCAGCAGTTATTCTCTCGGGACAGTGAACACTGAAGCTTTCTTT	CASSYSLGTVNTEAFF
.	TRBD1	TRBJ2-7	TRBV18	TGTGCCAGCTCACCGGGACAGCCGACCTACGAGCAGTACTTC	CASSPGQPTYEQYF
.	TRBD1	TRBJ1-1	TRBV11-2	TGTGCCAGCAGCCCTCGACAGGGGGAAGCAGCTTTCTTT	CASSPRQGEAAFF
.	TRBD2	TRBJ2-3	TRBV5-4	TGTGCCAGCAGAAGCCGACTAGCTGCCCTCCCAGATACGCAGTATTTT	CASRSRLAALPDTQYF
once	.	TRBJ1-1	TRBV25-1	TGTGCCAGCAGTCCAGCAGGGTCTTCTGAAGCTTTCTTT	CASSPAGSSEAFF
.	.	TRBJ2-1	TRBV9	TGTGCCAGCAGCGTAGCCGACAATGCCCAGGGTGAGCAGTTCTTC	CASSVADNAQGEQFF
.	.	TRBJ1-4	TRBV4-2	TGTGCCAGCAGCCAAGACGGTCACAATGAAAAACTGTTTTTT	CASSQDGHNEKLFF
.	TRBD1	TRBJ1-2	TRBV5-4	TGTGCCAGCAGCTTGTGGGGAACCGGGACAGGGGCGGAAGGGGGCTACACCTTC	CASSLWGTGTGAEGGYTF
.	.	TRBJ1-1	TRBV5-4	TGTGCCAGCAGCCCCAGGGGCAACCCTGAAGCTTTCTTT	CASSPRGNPEAFF
.	.	TRBJ1-1	TRBV9	TGTGCCAGCAGCGTAGGTAGTCTTGTGAACACTGAAGCTTTCTTT	CASSVGSLVNTEAFF
.	.	TRBJ2-7	TRBV13	TGTGCCAGCAGCTTAGTGGCGGAATCAGGGGAGCAGTACTTC	CASSLVAESGEQYF
.	TRBD2	TRBJ2-1	TRBV4-1	TGCGCCAGCAGCCAGCCGGGGACTAGAGGGGAGCAGTTCTTC	CASSQPGTRGEQFF
.	TRBD2	TRBJ2-7	TRBV29-1	TGCAGCGCCGAGCGGGAGGGCCCCTACGAGCAGTACTTC	CSAEREGPYEQYF
.	.	TRBJ1-2	TRBV30	TGTGCCTACCGCAGGGTTAACTATGGCTACACCTTC	CAYRRVNYGYTF
.	.	TRBJ1-1	TRBV9	TGTGCCAGCAGCGGACCCGCAGGTGGGACTGAAGCTTTCTTT	CASSGPAGGTEAFF
few	.	TRBJ1-5	TRBV4-1	TGCGCCAGCAGCCCTACAGGAAGGGATCAGCCCCAGCATTTT	CASSPTGRDQPQHF